This T cell receptor (beta chain) was identified in a study of CD4+ T cells in melanoma. Per the germline V gene, CDR1 is ENHRY and CDR2 is SYGVKD. The CDR3 runs to 14 residues. Unmatched junction bases numbered 7, after V lost 5 bases and J lost 5 bases. This clone was seen once. Libraries were prepared by immunoSEQ multiplex PCR; TCRdb keeps only in-frame clonotypes and omits some of them. The sample records some 6,800 clones, about 50% being singletons. The genes are TRBV10-3 and TRBJ2-7, with 9 bases lining up with TRBD1. This clonotype originated in a human donor with melanoma. The sample comprised cells from a culture (not recorded whether cultured in vitro). CDR3 amino acids: CAISPGQGLHEQYF. For the CDR3, the DNA is TGTGCCATCAGTCCAGGACAGGGGTTACACGAGCAGTACTTC.